The 20 T cell receptor beta chains reported below all come from one sample, sequenced in a study of cytomegalovirus exposure and HLA in healthy donors. Primers included in the PCR were 60 Vbeta and 13 Jbeta primers. Profiled with immunoSEQ multiplex PCR; TCRdb holds only in-frame clones, not every one. The sample includes about 77,000 clones, about three quarters of them seen just once. Sequencing was performed on PBMCs. These receptors came from a man between 35 and 55 years old in good health and CMV-seronegative.

The chain recombines TRBV19 with TRBJ1-5; D call uncertain. Trimming left V 4 bases short and J 8 bases short, with 9 bases between. Germline CDR1 and CDR2: LNHDA and SQIVND (reference sequence). The length of the CDR3 is 12 residues. For the CDR3, the DNA is TGTGCCAGTAGTACCACGGTTGAGCCCCAGCATTTT. Translation: CASSTTVEPQHF.

The V call is TRBV4-3, the J call TRBJ2-1; possible D gene TRBD2, 6 bases. The CDR3 has 16 amino acids. V was trimmed by 3 bases and J by 2 bases, leaving 14 bases between them. Germline V CDR1 and CDR2: LGHNA, YSLEER. The chain's CDR3 is CASSHLADYTYNEQFF. In nucleotides, the CDR3 is TGCGCCAGCAGCCATTTAGCGGACTACACCTACAATGAGCAGTTCTTC.

V is TRBV7-9 and J is TRBJ1-5; D is perhaps TRBD1 (5 bases). Germline values: CDR1 SEHNR, CDR2 FQNEAQ (reference sequence). Trimming left V 1 base short and J 3 bases short, with 10 bases between. This CDR3 comprises 15 residues. CDR3 residues: CASSLGEGINQPQHF. The CDR3 coding sequence is TGTGCCAGCAGCTTAGGGGAGGGGATCAATCAGCCCCAGCATTTT.

The CDR3 here is CASQLAPGETQYF. The DNA of the CDR3 is TGTGCTAGCCAACTAGCGCCGGGAGAGACCCAGTACTTC. V and J are TRBV7-7 and TRBJ2-5, with TRBD2 matching 7 bases. The V gene's germline CDR1 is SSHAT and CDR2 FNYEAQ (reference sequence). The CDR3 loop spans 13 amino acids.

V gene TRBV7-2 combines with J gene TRBJ2-7; 10 bases are a match to TRBD2. V shed 5 bases and J 3 bases; nucleotides not matched to a gene: 4. The CDR3 runs to 14 residues. Germline CDR1 is SGHTA and CDR2 is FQGNSA. The CDR3 coding sequence is TGTGCCAGCAGCCCAACTAGCGGGAACTACGAGCAGTACTTC. This encodes CASSPTSGNYEQYF.

Here the CDR3 DNA reads TGTGCCAGCAGTTCCCAGGCGGGGGTGGGCACAGATACGCAGTATTTT. It translates to CASSSQAGVGTDTQYF. The rearrangement joins TRBV27 to TRBJ2-3, with 7 bases identical to TRBD2. Trimming removed 4 bases from V and 1 base from J; junction bases left unmatched: 8. Germline-derived CDR1 and CDR2 are MNHEY and SMNVEV (reference sequence). The CDR3 is 16 residues long.

The genes are TRBV7-2 and TRBJ2-3; no definite D call. V dropped 0 bases and J dropped 6 bases, with 7 bases sitting between them. This CDR3 has 13 amino acids. Germline V CDR1 and CDR2: SGHTA, FQGNSA. CDR3 residues: CASSLAFADTQYF. For the CDR3, the DNA is TGTGCCAGCAGCTTAGCGTTCGCGGATACGCAGTATTTT.

The chain recombines TRBV7-9 with TRBJ2-7, with 9 nucleotides matching TRBD2. This CDR3 has 14 residues. J was trimmed by 5 bases and V by 2 bases; bases with no gene match: 4. The germline V gene encodes CDR1 SEHNR and CDR2 FQNEAQ (reference sequence). The CDR3 loop is CASSLYVAGDEQYF. The CDR3, as DNA: TGTGCCAGCAGCTTATATGTAGCGGGAGACGAGCAGTACTTC.

V and J are TRBV4-1 and TRBJ2-1; a weak D match, TRBD1 (6 bases). V was cut by 5 bases and J by 3 bases, with 14 bases left in between. The CDR3 sequence is 15 residues long. Germline CDR1 reads MGHRA; CDR2 reads YSYEKL. CDR3 protein: CASSSLRDNYNEQFF. CDR3 nucleotide sequence: TGCGCCAGCAGCTCACTCCGGGACAACTACAATGAGCAGTTCTTC.

The V gene is TRBV5-4, the J gene TRBJ2-7; 9 bases align to TRBD1. Germline assignment: CDR1 SGHNT and CDR2 YYREEE (reference sequence). This CDR3 comprises 16 residues. V shed 4 bases, J shed 4 bases, and the junction held 12 bases outside the gene matches. The CDR3 bases are TGTGCCAGCAGCCCAAACTCCGGGACAGGGCCTTACGAGCAGTACTTC. Translation gives CASSPNSGTGPYEQYF.

The chain carries TRBV6-1 and TRBJ2-3; D is possibly TRBD2 (7 bases). The ends were cut back, 5 bases at V and 5 bases at J, with 14 bases in the middle. The CDR3 sequence is 14 residues long. CDR1 is MNHNS and CDR2 is SASEGT in the germline V gene. The CDR3 region is CASSLGGGLDTQYF. CDR3 coding DNA: TGTGCCAGCAGTTTAGGGGGGGGGCTAGATACGCAGTATTTT.

The chain uses TRBV10-3 and TRBJ2-1; the match to TRBD1 covers 10 bases. Looked up from germline, CDR1 is ENHRY and CDR2 is SYGVKD. With V trimmed by 3 bases and J by 8 bases, 10 bases remained unmatched. CDR3 size: 16 residues. This CDR3 reads CAISDSGTGEWYEQFF. The CDR3 DNA is TGTGCCATCAGTGACTCCGGGACAGGGGAGTGGTATGAGCAGTTCTTC.

The V gene is TRBV7-8, the J gene TRBJ2-5, with D unclear. This CDR3 has 12 amino acids. V was shortened by 1 base and J by 4 bases, with 4 bases between the two germline ends. Germline loops: CDR1 SGHVS, CDR2 FQNEAQ. CDR3 in DNA: TGTGCCAGCAGCTTAGGGCCAGAGACCCAGTACTTC. Protein: CASSLGPETQYF.

The rearrangement joins TRBV18 to TRBJ2-5; 10 bases fit TRBD1. Germline CDR1 and CDR2: KGHSH and LQKENI. V lost 3 bases to trimming and J lost 3 bases; unmatched junction nucleotides: 1. This CDR3 comprises 14 residues. DNA of the CDR3: TGTGCCAGCTCACCGGGGACAGGGGAAGAGACCCAGTACTTC. Encoded protein: CASSPGTGEETQYF. The full variable domain, with the rest looked up from reference TRBV18 and TRBJ2-5, is NAGVMQNPRHLVRRRGQEARLRCSPMKGHSHVYWYRQLPEEGLKFMVYLQKENIIDESGMPKERFSAEFPKEGPSILRIQQVVRGDSAAYFCASSPGTGEETQYFGPGTRLLVL.

The gene calls are TRBV7-3 and TRBJ2-3; 7 nucleotides match TRBD2. There are 14 residues in the CDR3. In germline, CDR1 is SGHTA, CDR2 FQGTGA. Trimming removed 3 bases from V and 6 bases from J; junction bases left unmatched: 6. The CDR3 region is CASSFMPGGDTQYF. CDR3 coding DNA: TGTGCCAGCAGCTTCATGCCCGGGGGGGATACGCAGTATTTT.

The chain joins TRBV25-1 to TRBJ2-7; D gene ambiguous. This CDR3 has 15 amino acids. V lost 1 base and J 3 bases, leaving 13 bases between the germline ends. Germline V gene sequence: CDR1 MGHDK, CDR2 SYGVNS. The CDR3 coding sequence is TGTGCCAGCAGTGAATCGCGCAGGTCAATCTACGAGCAGTACTTC. Its translation: CASSESRRSIYEQYF.

Points on this clone: At the DNA level, this CDR3 is encoded by other sequences in the same sample as well. The chain carries TRBV5-4 and TRBJ2-7; 10 bases match TRBD1. Germline V lookup: CDR1 SGHNT, CDR2 YYREEE (reference sequence). V shed 4 bases, J shed 5 bases, and the junction held 6 bases outside the gene matches. The CDR3 length is 14 residues. Here the CDR3 reads CASSTRTGGNEQYF. CDR3 in DNA: TGTGCCAGCAGCACCCGGACAGGGGGGAACGAGCAGTACTTC.

V and J are TRBV19 and TRBJ2-7; D perhaps matches TRBD2 (5 bases). The CDR3 runs 14 residues. Trimming removed 9 bases from V and 1 base from J, with 16 bases in between. Germline CDR1 is LNHDA and CDR2 is SQIVND (reference sequence). The CDR3 DNA is TGTGCCAGCTCCTCAAGGACTGGATCCTACGAGCAGTACTTC. Amino acids: CASSSRTGSYEQYF.

This chain links TRBV7-9 with TRBJ2-5, with D perhaps matching TRBD2 (5 bases). Germline V gene lookup returns CDR1 SEHNR and CDR2 FQNEAQ (reference sequence). The CDR3 consists of 13 residues. V lost 5 bases and J 3 bases, leaving 10 bases between the germline ends. CDR3 bases: TGTGCCAGCAGCCCGGACTGGAAAGAGACCCAGTACTTC. Translation gives CASSPDWKETQYF.

The chain uses TRBV5-4 and TRBJ2-6; D ambiguous. The germline V gene encodes CDR1 SGHNT and CDR2 YYREEE (reference sequence). V was cut by 6 bases and J by 0 bases, with 13 bases left in between. CDR3 length: 16 amino acids. CDR3 nucleotides: TGTGCCAGCACCGAAACAATCCGCTCTGGGGCCAACGTCCTGACTTTC. This encodes CASTETIRSGANVLTF.